The rows below give T cell receptor beta chains drawn from one sample of a study of blood T cells in healthy people across ages. TCRdb processed the 5' RACE reads anew with MiXCR; each CDR3 protein has one entry. There are roughly 1,100,000 distinct CDR3 sequences in the sample; approximately 25% occur only once, and around 0.75% lies in the top ten. These data were also reused for a study on T cells of mothers and their children.

Sequenced input: blood. The receptors were gathered from a girl aged 2 to 10 in good health. Each CDR3 is given with its conserved first and last residue. The D gene is left open where the match is weak. The size of a clone is reported for some rows only, either as once, few or many, or as a class for expanded clones.

d_call	v_call	clone_size	j_call	cdr3_nt	cdr3_aa
-	TRBV29-1	few	TRBJ1-1	TGCAGCGTTTCCATCCCCTACACTGAAGCTTTCTTT	CSVSIPYTEAFF
-	TRBV4-1	-	TRBJ1-1	TGCGCCAGCAGCCAAGATAATGTGAACACTGAAGCTTTCTTT	CASSQDNVNTEAFF
TRBD1	TRBV12-3/TRBV12-4	-	TRBJ1-1	TGTGCCAGCAGTTTAGACTACAGGGGGCGTCGGAACACTGAAGCTTTCTTT	CASSLDYRGRRNTEAFF
TRBD2	TRBV4-2	few	TRBJ2-5	TGTGCCAGCAGCCAAGTAGCGGGGGGTCAAGAGACCCAGTACTTC	CASSQVAGGQETQYF
-	TRBV4-1	few	TRBJ2-5	TGCGCCAGCAGCCAAGATCTGCGCGCCCAGTACTTC	CASSQDLRAQYF
-	TRBV20-1	-	TRBJ2-1	TGCAGTGCTAAGGACAGATTGGGCTCCTACAATGAGCAGTTCTTC	CSAKDRLGSYNEQFF
-	TRBV7-9	-	TRBJ2-5	TGTGCCAGCAGCCGGATCCCCTCAGAGTTCCAAGAGACCCAGTACTTC	CASSRIPSEFQETQYF
TRBD2	TRBV5-1	-	TRBJ2-7	TGCGCCAGCAGACCTAGCGGGTCCGCTTACGAGCAGTACTTC	CASRPSGSAYEQYF
-	TRBV7-6	once	TRBJ2-4	TGTGCCAGCAGCTTGCGCCCTTTAGCCAAAAACATTCAGTACTTC	CASSLRPLAKNIQYF
-	TRBV7-2	-	TRBJ1-3	TGTGCCAGCACGGGCCTGTTCTCTGGAAACACCATATATTTT	CASTGLFSGNTIYF
TRBD1	TRBV6-5	-	TRBJ1-6	TGTGCCAGCAGCCGAACAGGGGCGCAAAGTTCACCCCTCCACTTT	CASSRTGAQSSPLHF
-	TRBV29-1	few	TRBJ1-2	TGCAGCGCCACCACAGGGAACGGCTACACCTTC	CSATTGNGYTF
-	TRBV7-9	few	TRBJ1-6	TGTGCCAGCAGTACGCTGGGCCCGCCCGATTCACCCCTCCACTTT	CASSTLGPPDSPLHF
TRBD1	TRBV5-1	-	TRBJ1-2	TGCGCCAGCTTAACCTCTCCCGACAGGGACTATGGCTACACCTTC	CASLTSPDRDYGYTF
-	TRBV4-3	-	TRBJ2-3	TGCGCCAGCAGCCGGGGACGGGATTCTTATACGCAGTATTTT	CASSRGRDSYTQYF
-	TRBV7-3	few	TRBJ1-3	TGTGCCAGCAAAAAACCCCTCGGAAACACCATATATTTT	CASKKPLGNTIYF